This T cell receptor beta chain was recorded in a study of beta chain features in type 1 diabetes. Expressed TCRB transcripts got sequenced, as all isolated RNA was reverse transcribed. The repertoire was sequenced with immunoSEQ multiplex PCR; TCRdb's copy has only in-frame clones and lacks some. The sample consists of under 250,000 clones, less than 35% of them appearing once. The germline CDR1 and CDR2 sequences are GTSNPN and SVGIG (reference sequence). The CDR3 extends over 13 amino acids. Trimming left V 1 base short and J 6 bases short, with 9 bases between. The sequenced sample consisted of central memory CD4+ T cells from blood. The chain employs TRBV30 and TRBJ2-2; D call uncertain. The receptor was isolated from a man aged 30 to 45 in good health. The CDR3 is CAWSGLRAGELFF. The CDR3 bases are TGTGCCTGGAGTGGCCTACGGGCCGGGGAGCTGTTTTTT.